This is a list of T cell receptor beta chains from one sample in a study of shared T cell receptors in the human thymus. The assay was immunoSEQ multiplex PCR, and TCRdb's table has in-frame clones only and misses some. Here the sample spans 600,000 or so clones, 80% to 90% being singletons. These data also formed part of another study, on human thymus T cells.

The sequencing input was thymocytes. The receptor source for this set is a boy younger than two with a congenital heart defect. The CDR3 runs from the conserved cysteine through the conserved F or W. D genes are given only for firm matches.

V gene	D gene	J gene	CDR3 protein	CDR3 DNA
TRBV10-3	TRBD1	TRBJ1-1	CAIRPGTGPPLGEAFF	TGTGCCATCAGACCCGGGACAGGGCCTCCTTTGGGTGAAGCTTTCTTT
TRBV19	TRBD2	TRBJ2-7	CASSILAGLAYEQYF	TGTGCCAGTAGTATACTAGCGGGGCTCGCCTACGAGCAGTACTTC
TRBV7-6	-	TRBJ1-3	CASSQTAGGGNTIYF	TGTGCCAGCAGCCAGACGGCGGGCGGGGGAAACACCATATATTTT
TRBV7-9	-	TRBJ1-1	CASSPSRRGTEAFF	TGTGCCAGCAGCCCCAGTCGTCGTGGTACTGAAGCTTTCTTT
TRBV28	-	TRBJ1-1	CASLRRSEAFF	TGTGCCAGCCTCCGGCGGTCTGAAGCTTTCTTT
TRBV19	-	TRBJ1-1	CASSIAGRSEAFF	TGTGCCAGTAGTATAGCTGGGAGGTCTGAAGCTTTCTTT
TRBV9	TRBD1	TRBJ2-6	CASTRQGISGANVLTF	TGTGCCAGCACCCGACAGGGCATCTCTGGGGCCAACGTCCTGACTTTC
TRBV6-1	TRBD1	TRBJ1-2	CASSVEQGVYGYTF	TGTGCCAGCAGTGTTGAACAGGGGGTCTATGGCTACACCTTC
TRBV15	-	TRBJ1-1	CATSRVCRERDTEAFF	TGTGCCACCAGCAGAGTTTGTCGGGAAAGGGACACTGAAGCTTTCTTT
TRBV2	TRBD2	TRBJ2-2	CASSVHGLVVNTGELFF	TGTGCCAGCAGTGTACATGGACTAGTAGTCAATACCGGGGAGCTGTTTTTT
TRBV11-2	-	TRBJ2-7	CASSSVGPYEQYF	TGTGCCAGCAGCTCAGTGGGGCCCTACGAGCAGTACTTC
TRBV9	TRBD2	TRBJ2-3	CASSVGAGGLDTQYF	TGTGCCAGCAGCGTAGGAGCGGGGGGCCTAGATACGCAGTATTTT
TRBV27	TRBD1	TRBJ1-1	CASSFGEPETGAGEAFF	TGTGCCAGCAGTTTTGGGGAACCCGAGACAGGGGCGGGGGAAGCTTTCTTT
TRBV5-1	-	TRBJ1-5	CASSPKPGQNQPQHF	TGCGCCAGCAGCCCTAAACCTGGACAGAATCAGCCCCAGCATTTT
TRBV4-1	TRBD1	TRBJ1-1	CASSGGTEYTEAFF	TGCGCCAGCAGCGGCGGGACAGAGTACACTGAAGCTTTCTTT
TRBV30	TRBD2	TRBJ2-5	CAWKWTGLAGGPETQYF	TGTGCCTGGAAATGGACAGGACTAGCGGGGGGGCCTGAGACCCAGTACTTC
TRBV12-5	-	TRBJ2-7	CASGPRDGEQYF	TGTGCTAGTGGTCCGCGGGACGGGGAGCAGTACTTC